A selection of T cell receptor beta chains follows, all from one sample in a study of blood T cell repertoires in COVID-19. TCRdb's copy holds only in-frame clones and misses some; the assay was immunoSEQ multiplex PCR. The repertoire holds a few hundred thousand clones, with 84% as singletons. Material for sequencing was PBMCs or T cells enriched from blood (not recorded which). These receptors were collected from a man aged 50-60 years who had recovered from COVID-19. Both conserved end residues are part of each CDR3. A D gene is named only where the DNA matches it firmly. Expanded clones get a size class; other rows say once, few or many, or leave the size out.

TRBD1	TRBJ1-5	NA	TRBV10-2	TGCGCCAGCAGGGGGACAGGGGGGAATCAGCCCCAGCATTTT	CASRGTGGNQPQHF
NA	TRBJ2-2	NA	TRBV5-6	TGTGCCAGCAGCTTGGGGCGGATTAACACCGGGGAGCTGTTTTTT	CASSLGRINTGELFF
TRBD1	TRBJ2-5	NA	TRBV11-2	TGTGCCAGCAGCTTAAGGGACAGGGGGCCGGGGGAGACCCAGTACTTC	CASSLRDRGPGETQYF
TRBD2	TRBJ2-7	NA	TRBV28	TGTGCCAGCAGTTCACCCGGGACTAGCGGGAGGTACGAGCAGTACTTC	CASSSPGTSGRYEQYF
TRBD1	TRBJ1-1	NA	TRBV24-1	TGTGCCACCAGTGATTCCCGGGACAGGCGGCGGGGCACTGAAGCTTTCTTT	CATSDSRDRRRGTEAFF
TRBD1	TRBJ1-3	NA	TRBV11-3	TGTGCCAGCAGCTCCTCTCCAGGGGGGCACACCATATATTTT	CASSSSPGGHTIYF
NA	TRBJ1-5	NA	TRBV19	TGTGCCAGTAGTAGGGAAGGGAGAATCAGCCCCAGGCATTTT	CASSREGRISPRHF
NA	TRBJ1-3	NA	TRBV9	TGTGCCAGCAGCGCAGGGTTCTCTGGAAACACCATATATTTT	CASSAGFSGNTIYF
TRBD1	TRBJ2-3	NA	TRBV4-1	TGCGCCAGCAGCCCCCGGGACAGGGTAAAGAAAGATACGCAGTATTTT	CASSPRDRVKKDTQYF
TRBD2	TRBJ2-7	NA	TRBV4-2	TGTGCCAGCGTTGGACTAGCGGGAGACGAGCAGTACTTC	CASVGLAGDEQYF
TRBD1	TRBJ2-3	NA	TRBV12-5	TGTGCTAGTGGGACAGGGTTAGATACGCAGTATTTT	CASGTGLDTQYF
TRBD2	TRBJ2-5	NA	TRBV19	TGTGCCAGTAGTATTTCTAGCGGGGAGGCTCAGACCCAGTACTTC	CASSISSGEAQTQYF
NA	TRBJ1-2	NA	TRBV6-5	TGTGCCAGCAGTTACGGCACGAACTATGGCTACACCTTC	CASSYGTNYGYTF
NA	TRBJ1-2	few	TRBV10-1	TGCGCCAAAACCCACGTGGGGCCAGGACGGTTCTATGGCTACACCTTC	CAKTHVGPGRFYGYTF
NA	TRBJ1-1	once	TRBV27	TGTGCCAGCAGGGTGGGCAGGTACTTGAACACTGAAGCTTTCTTT	CASRVGRYLNTEAFF
NA	TRBJ2-7	NA	TRBV5-6	TGTGCCAGCAGAGACATTACCTACGAGCAGTACTTC	CASRDITYEQYF
TRBD2	TRBJ2-7	NA	TRBV7-2	TGTGCCAGCAGCCTAAGCGGGGGGGCGACTTCGTACGAGCAGTACTTC	CASSLSGGATSYEQYF
NA	TRBJ2-3	NA	TRBV6-2/TRBV6-3	TGTGCCAGCAGTAGGCCGCTCGGGGATAATACGCAGTATTTT	CASSRPLGDNTQYF
TRBD1	TRBJ1-5	NA	TRBV7-8	TGTGCCAGCAGCTTTTCGTCAGGGGGAACTCAGCCCCAGCATTTT	CASSFSSGGTQPQHF
TRBD1	TRBJ1-2	NA	TRBV7-2	TGTGCCAGCAGCTTAGAGGGACAGGGCATCACGGGCTACACCTTC	CASSLEGQGITGYTF
NA	TRBJ2-7	NA	TRBV19	TGTGCCAGTAGTACCGTCGCAGGGCACGAGCAGTACTTC	CASSTVAGHEQYF
NA	TRBJ1-2	NA	TRBV18	TGTGCCAGCTCACCCAGACAGGACTATGGCTACACCTTC	CASSPRQDYGYTF
NA	TRBJ2-7	NA	TRBV4-1	TGCGCCAGCAGATCGAGAGGTTGCTACGAGCAGTACTTC	CASRSRGCYEQYF
NA	TRBJ2-3	NA	TRBV6-5	TGTGCCAGCATCCGAGGGTGGGGGGAAGATACGCAGTATTTT	CASIRGWGEDTQYF
NA	TRBJ2-2	once	TRBV9	TGTGCCAGCAGCGAAGGGGCCGGGGAGCTGTTTTTT	CASSEGAGELFF
TRBD1	TRBJ1-1	NA	TRBV29-1	TGCAGCGCTCTAACCTGGACAGGGAGTGGGAGCACTGAAGCTTTCTTT	CSALTWTGSGSTEAFF